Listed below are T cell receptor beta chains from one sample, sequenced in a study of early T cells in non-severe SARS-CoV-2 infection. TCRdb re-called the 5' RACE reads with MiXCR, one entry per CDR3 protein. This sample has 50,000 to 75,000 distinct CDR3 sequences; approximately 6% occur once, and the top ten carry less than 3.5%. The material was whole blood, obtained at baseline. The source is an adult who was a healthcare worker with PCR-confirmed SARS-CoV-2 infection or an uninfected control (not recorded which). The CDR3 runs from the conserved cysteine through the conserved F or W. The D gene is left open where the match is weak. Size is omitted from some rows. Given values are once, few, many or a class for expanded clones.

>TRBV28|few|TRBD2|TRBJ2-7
CASSRTRTASSYEQYF
TGTGCCAGCAGCCGGACTAGGACTGCGAGCTCCTACGAGCAGTACTTC
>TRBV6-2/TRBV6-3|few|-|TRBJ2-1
CASSYSPAGSFYNEQFF
TGTGCCAGCAGTTACTCTCCTGCGGGATCATTCTACAATGAGCAGTTCTTC
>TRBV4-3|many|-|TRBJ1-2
CASSQDWTTHEGYTF
TGCGCCAGCAGCCAAGATTGGACAACCCACGAGGGCTACACCTTC
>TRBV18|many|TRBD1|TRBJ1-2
CASSPTGVHNPNYGYTF
TGTGCCAGCTCTCCCACAGGGGTCCACAACCCTAACTATGGCTACACCTTC
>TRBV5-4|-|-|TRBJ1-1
CASSLAVGNTEAFF
TGTGCCAGCAGCTTGGCCGTTGGGAACACTGAAGCTTTCTTT
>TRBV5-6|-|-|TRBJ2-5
CASSLPAGSQETQYF
TGTGCCAGCAGCCTCCCCGCAGGGTCCCAAGAGACCCAGTACTTC
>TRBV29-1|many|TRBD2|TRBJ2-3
CSVEREGRMGTQYF
TGCAGCGTTGAGAGGGAGGGAAGGATGGGTACGCAGTATTTT
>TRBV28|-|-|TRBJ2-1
CASSPRLARNEQFF
TGTGCCAGCAGCCCCCGACTGGCTAGGAATGAGCAGTTCTTC
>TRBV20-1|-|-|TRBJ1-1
CSARDGQLLEAFF
TGCAGTGCTAGAGATGGACAGCTACTTGAAGCTTTCTTT
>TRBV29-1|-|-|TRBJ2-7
CSVAVPVGEQYF
TGCAGCGTTGCGGTACCCGTCGGCGAGCAGTACTTC
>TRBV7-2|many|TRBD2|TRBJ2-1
CASSLYPPTSGTPSYNEQFF
TGTGCCAGCAGCTTATACCCGCCGACTAGCGGGACTCCCTCCTACAATGAGCAGTTCTTC
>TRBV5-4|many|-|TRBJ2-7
CASSLGPEEQYF
TGTGCCAGCAGCCTTGGGCCTGAGGAGCAGTACTTC
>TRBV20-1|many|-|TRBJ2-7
CSASGQRPIEQYF
TGCAGTGCTAGCGGACAGCGCCCTATCGAGCAGTACTTC
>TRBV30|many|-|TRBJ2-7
CAWSAEISEQYF
TGTGCCTGGAGTGCCGAAATATCCGAGCAGTACTTC
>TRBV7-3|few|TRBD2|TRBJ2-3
CASSLSSGSVSDTQYF
TGTGCCAGCAGCTTAAGTAGCGGGAGTGTGTCAGATACGCAGTATTTT
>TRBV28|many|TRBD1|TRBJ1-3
CASRPLEGTAGNTIYF
TGTGCCAGCAGGCCCCTTGAAGGGACAGCGGGAAACACCATATATTTT
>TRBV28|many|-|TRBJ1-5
CAAEGVGSNQPQHF
TGTGCCGCAGAAGGGGTTGGTAGCAATCAGCCCCAGCATTTT
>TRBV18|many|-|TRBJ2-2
CASSLTFGLPNTGELFF
TGTGCCAGCTCACTCACCTTTGGACTCCCCAACACCGGGGAGCTGTTTTTT
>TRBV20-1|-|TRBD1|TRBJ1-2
CSARGDRGYGYTF
TGCAGTGCTAGAGGAGACAGGGGTTATGGCTACACCTTC
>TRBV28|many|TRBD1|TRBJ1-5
CASSLPTGMQPQHF
TGTGCCAGCAGTTTACCGACAGGGATGCAGCCCCAGCATTTT
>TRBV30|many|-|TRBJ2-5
CAWSVHETQYF
TGTGCCTGGAGTGTACACGAGACCCAGTACTTC
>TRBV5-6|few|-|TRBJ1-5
CASSQGQYNQPQHF
TGTGCCAGCAGTCAAGGACAGTACAATCAGCCCCAGCATTTT
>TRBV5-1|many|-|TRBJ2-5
CASSFAGYQETQYF
TGCGCCAGCAGCTTTGCGGGGTACCAAGAGACCCAGTACTTC
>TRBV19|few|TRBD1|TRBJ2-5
CASRLSGQGARETQYF
TGTGCCAGTAGACTCAGCGGACAGGGGGCGCGAGAGACCCAGTACTTC
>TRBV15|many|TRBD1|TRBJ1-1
CATSRSQGANTEAFF
TGTGCCACCAGCAGATCCCAGGGGGCGAACACTGAAGCTTTCTTT
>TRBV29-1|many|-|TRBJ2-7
CSVVLAGAYEQYF
TGCAGCGTTGTTTTGGCAGGGGCCTACGAGCAGTACTTC
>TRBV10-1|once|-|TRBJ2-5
CASSSDTSTFQETQYF
TGCGCCAGCTCCTCGGACACGTCAACCTTTCAAGAGACCCAGTACTTC
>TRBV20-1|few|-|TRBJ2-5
CSARLQAPQYF
TGCAGTGCTAGATTACAGGCCCCCCAGTACTTC
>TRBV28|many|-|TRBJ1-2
CASSTEYGYTF
TGTGCCAGCAGTACAGAGTATGGCTACACCTTC
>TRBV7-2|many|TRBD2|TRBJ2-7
CASSLGLAGFGEQYF
TGTGCCAGCAGCTTAGGACTAGCGGGATTCGGCGAGCAGTACTTC
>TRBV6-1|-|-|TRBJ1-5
CASRGTDYQPQHF
TGTGCCAGCAGGGGGACGGACTATCAGCCCCAGCATTTT
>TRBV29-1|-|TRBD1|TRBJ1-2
CSVSGQGYGYTF
TGCAGCGTTTCGGGACAGGGGTATGGCTACACCTTC
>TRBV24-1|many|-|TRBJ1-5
CATSGEKGPQHF
TGTGCCACCAGTGGGGAAAAGGGGCCCCAGCATTTT
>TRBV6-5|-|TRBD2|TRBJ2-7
CASESITSGRAEQYF
TGTGCCAGCGAGTCCATTACTAGCGGGAGGGCCGAGCAGTACTTC
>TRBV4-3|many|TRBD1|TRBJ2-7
CASSQGQGWDEQYF
TGCGCCAGCAGCCAAGGACAGGGTTGGGACGAGCAGTACTTC
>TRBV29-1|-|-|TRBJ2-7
CSVVGGTEQYF
TGCAGCGTTGTAGGAGGGACCGAGCAGTACTTC
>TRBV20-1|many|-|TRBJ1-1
CSASWTVNTEAFF
TGCAGTGCTAGTTGGACAGTAAACACTGAAGCTTTCTTT
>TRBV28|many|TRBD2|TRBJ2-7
CASRRLAGVYEQYF
TGTGCCAGCAGGAGACTAGCGGGAGTCTACGAGCAGTACTTC
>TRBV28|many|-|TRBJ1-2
CAWTRYGYTF
TGTGCCTGGACTAGATATGGCTACACCTTC
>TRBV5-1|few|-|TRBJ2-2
CASSLDTGNTGELFF
TGCGCCAGCAGCTTGGACACAGGGAACACCGGGGAGCTGTTTTTT
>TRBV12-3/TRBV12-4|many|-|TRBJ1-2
CASSLGLGGYTF
TGTGCCAGCAGTCTAGGTCTCGGCGGCTACACCTTC
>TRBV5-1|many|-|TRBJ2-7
CASSLGTGIEQYF
TGCGCCAGCAGCTTGGGGACCGGAATAGAGCAGTACTTC
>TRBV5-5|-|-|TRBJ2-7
CASHTPSSYEQYF
TGTGCCAGCCACACACCAAGCTCCTACGAGCAGTACTTC